Each of the 11 T cell receptor beta chains below was sequenced from the same sample in a study of T-cell memory formation after mild COVID-19. In TCRdb, the 5' RACE reads were re-called with MiXCR into one record per CDR3 protein. Seen here are about 540,000 distinct CDR3 sequences, around 21% observed once, and the top ten hold approximately 13%. Sequencing was performed on PBMCs or a T cell subset sorted from them (not recorded which). The receptors derive from an adult woman who had mild COVID-19 (a few samples of this study predate the infection). Cell type and time point are not known.

Only a few counts were recorded for this clonotype. V gene TRBV15 combines with J gene TRBJ2-5; D remains unclear. Trimming pared 1 base from V and 4 bases from J, leaving 10 bases between. Germline loops: CDR1 LNHNV, CDR2 YYDKDF (reference sequence). This CDR3 has 14 amino acids. This chain's CDR3 is CATSRVLLGETQYF. CDR3 nucleotide sequence: TGTGCCACCAGCAGAGTCCTATTGGGAGAGACCCAGTACTTC.

This sequence joins TRBV7-9 and TRBJ2-3, with 12 bases matching TRBD2. J gave up 2 bases and V 4 bases, and 7 bases lay outside the gene matches. The CDR3 is made up of 17 amino acids. The germline V gene has CDR1 SEHNR and CDR2 FQNEAQ (reference sequence). CDR3 loop: CASSSTSGGSYTDTQYF. CDR3 in DNA: TGTGCCAGCAGCTCGACTAGCGGGGGATCATACACAGATACGCAGTATTTT.

DNA for the CDR3: TGTGCCAGCAGCGTAGTAGCGGGAGCAGGAGAGCAGTTCTTC. This sequence encodes CASSVVAGAGEQFF. This chain links TRBV9 with TRBJ2-1; 9 bases fit TRBD2. The length of the CDR3 is 14 residues. CDR1 is SGDLS and CDR2 is YYNGEE in the germline V gene. Trimming took 0 bases from V and 10 from J; bases not matched to a gene: 5.

This clonotype was counted between two and nine times. This chain connects TRBV7-2 to TRBJ2-7, with 7 bases lining up with TRBD1. The V and J ends lost 7 bases and 2 bases, in that order; junction bases with no gene match: 8. Per germline, CDR1 SGHTA and CDR2 FQGNSA. The CDR3 has 14 amino acids. The CDR3 loop is CASTEGQAAYEQYF. For the CDR3, the DNA is TGTGCCAGCACGGAAGGACAGGCGGCCTACGAGCAGTACTTC.

This clonotype was seen a handful of times. The chain has TRBV20-1 and TRBJ2-7; 9 bases agree with TRBD1. With V trimmed by 3 bases and J by 5 bases, 5 bases remained unmatched. The germline gives CDR1 DFQATT, CDR2 SNEGSKA (reference sequence). This CDR3 has 13 amino acids. The CDR3 protein is CSARGQGVHEQYF. As DNA, the CDR3 is TGCAGTGCTAGGGGACAGGGTGTCCACGAGCAGTACTTC.

This clonotype was seen more than once but under ten times. The chain carries TRBV12-3 or TRBV12-4 and TRBJ2-2; 9 nucleotides align to TRBD2. This CDR3 has 15 residues. Losses at the gene ends were 4 bases for V and 2 bases for J; bases not matched to a gene: 2. In nucleotides, the CDR3 is TGTGCCAGCAGTTCTAGCGGGGACAACACCGGGGAGCTGTTTTTT. It specifies CASSSSGDNTGELFF.

CDR3 nucleotides: TGCGCCAGCAGCTTGGACCTCCAACAGGAGACCCAGTACTTC. Encoded protein: CASSLDLQQETQYF. The rearrangement links TRBV5-1 to TRBJ2-5; D not resolved. Trimming removed 0 bases at V and 5 bases at J, with 11 bases between. In germline, CDR1 is SGHRS, CDR2 YFSETQ. The CDR3 consists of 14 residues.

This clonotype has more than one count but fewer than ten. This sequence joins TRBV7-3 and TRBJ2-3; D may be TRBD2 (5 bases). Per germline, CDR1 SGHTA and CDR2 FQGTGA. The CDR3 length is 15 residues. V was clipped by 3 bases and J by 0 bases, with 10 bases between them. CDR3 DNA: TGTGCCAGCAGCTTGCAGCGGAGTAGCACAGATACGCAGTATTTT. Protein: CASSLQRSSTDTQYF.

This clonotype appeared a few times. V is TRBV20-1 and J is TRBJ2-7; D gene ambiguous. V was shortened by 5 bases and J by 3 bases, with 14 bases between the two germline ends. CDR1 and CDR2 (germline): DFQATT, SNEGSKA (reference sequence). The CDR3 has 13 amino acids. The CDR3 loop is CSAATLPRYEQYF. In DNA, the CDR3 is TGCAGTGCTGCGACCCTGCCACGCTACGAGCAGTACTTC.

This sequence joins TRBV6-2 or TRBV6-3 and TRBJ2-2; D ambiguous. Germline values: CDR1 MNHEY, CDR2 SVGEGT. CDR3 size: 12 residues. The ends were cut back, 0 bases at V and 9 bases at J, with 5 bases in the middle. The CDR3 DNA follows: TGTGCCAGCAGTTACTCGAACCGGGAGCTGTTTTTT. Its protein product is CASSYSNRELFF.

The CDR3 region is CASRQTGGNQPQHF. Written as DNA, the CDR3 is TGTGCCAGCAGACAAACAGGGGGCAATCAGCCCCAGCATTTT. The J gene is TRBJ1-5, the V gene TRBV6-6; TRBD1 aligns across 7 bases. J lost 2 bases, V lost 6 bases, and 4 bases had no gene match. The CDR3 has 14 residues. Per the germline V gene, CDR1 is MNHNY and CDR2 is SVGAGI (reference sequence).